This T cell receptor (beta chain) emerged from a study of T cell changes during pregnancy in multiple sclerosis. TCRdb keeps only in-frame clones here, not all; method: immunoSEQ multiplex PCR. The data hold about 20,000 clones, with 88% observed a single time. The source material was CD8+ T cells from peripheral blood mononuclear cells, sampled in the third trimester of pregnancy. The receptor was isolated from a female donor in good health, enrolled as a control in a pregnancy study.

The CDR3 DNA follows: TGTGCCAGCAGCCGGGACAGGGCAAGGGGCTACACCTTC. Amino acid sequence: CASSRDRARGYTF. This chain links TRBV7-9 with TRBJ1-2, with 9 bases identical to TRBD1. Germline loops: CDR1 SEHNR, CDR2 FQNEAQ (reference sequence). This CDR3 is 13 amino acids long. Germline trimming cut 5 bases from V and 8 bases from J; bases unmatched to any gene: 6.